Below are 8 T cell receptor beta chains sequenced from a single sample in a study of a mutant IDH1 vaccine in newly diagnosed glioma. Time point in this sample: week 47, end of study. Doses consisted of 300 ug of mutant IDH1 20-mer peptide each, paired with topical imiquimod. These receptors' targets are unknown. Sequenced by immunoSEQ multiplex PCR; TCRdb stores in-frame clones only, minus some. The sample carries approximately 50,000 clones, roughly four fifths recorded once. Sequenced material: PBMCs, taken from a glioma patient whose treatment included an IDH1 peptide vaccine. The receptors were sampled from a woman in her fifties or sixties with glioma.

This clone showed up just once. This chain joins TRBV2 and TRBJ1-4; D ambiguous. From germline, CDR1 is SNHLY and CDR2 FYNNEI. V was shortened by 4 bases and J by 8 bases, with 14 bases between the two germline ends. The CDR3 consists of 14 residues. CDR3 sequence reads: CASSGGLREEKLFF. The CDR3 coding sequence is TGTGCCAGCAGTGGGGGTCTGAGGGAGGAAAAACTGTTTTTT.

This clone was seen only a few times. J is TRBJ2-7 and V is TRBV28, with a tentative D call TRBD1 (5 bases). Trimming cost V 7 bases and J 5 bases, with 15 bases left between them. The CDR3 loop spans 13 amino acids. CDR1 is MDHEN and CDR2 is SYDVKM in the germline V gene. In nucleotides, the CDR3 is TGTGCCAGCACCGGGCAGGGAAGGGACGAGCAGTACTTC. Protein product: CASTGQGRDEQYF.

This chain links TRBV27 with TRBJ1-2, with no clear D. Between the trimmed V and J ends, which lost 0 bases and 4 bases, there was a span of 12 bases. Looked up from germline, CDR1 is MNHEY and CDR2 is SMNVEV (reference sequence). This CDR3 has 15 residues. The DNA for the CDR3 is TGTGCCAGCAGTTTATCGGCCCTCAGCTTCTATGGCTACACCTTC. This gives the protein CASSLSALSFYGYTF.

The J gene is TRBJ2-3, the V gene TRBV6-5; D gene uncertain. Germline assignment: CDR1 MNHEY and CDR2 SVGAGI. The CDR3 sequence is 14 residues long. Deletions cut 0 bases from V and 6 bases from J, with 10 bases between. The CDR3 sequence: CASSYSRMKDTQYF. In DNA, the CDR3 is TGTGCCAGCAGTTACTCCCGGATGAAGGATACGCAGTATTTT.

This clone came up once. The rearrangement joins TRBV2 to TRBJ2-6, with 9 bases identical to TRBD1. Germline V gene data show CDR1 as SNHLY and CDR2 as FYNNEI. The CDR3 spans 15 residues. The V and J ends lost 6 bases and 4 bases, in that order; junction bases with no gene match: 4. The CDR3 DNA sequence: TGTGCCAGCAGCCAAGGACAGGGGGGGGCCAACGTCCTGACTTTC. This sequence encodes CASSQGQGGANVLTF.

This clone showed up just once. Written as DNA, the CDR3 is TGTGCCAGCTCACCATCGAGGAGGGGGCTCACTGGGGCCAACGTCCTGACTTTC. Translating it yields CASSPSRRGLTGANVLTF. The V gene is TRBV18, the J gene TRBJ2-6, with D possibly matching TRBD1 (7 bases). Between the trimmed V and J ends, which lost 2 bases and 2 bases, there was a span of 16 bases. Germline lookup yields CDR1 KGHSH and CDR2 LQKENI. The CDR3 length is 18 residues.

The rearrangement links TRBV6-6 to TRBJ2-7, with 8 bases aligning to TRBD1. V gave up 7 bases and J gave up 2 bases; unmatched junction bases: 7. CDR3 size: 14 residues. The germline V gene encodes CDR1 MNHNY and CDR2 SVGAGI (reference sequence). CDR3 sequence reads: CASTPGQGPYEQYF. DNA for the CDR3: TGTGCCAGCACCCCAGGACAGGGACCCTACGAGCAGTACTTC.

This clone was recorded only once. V is TRBV2 and J is TRBJ1-4, with D possibly matching TRBD1 (6 bases). The V gene's germline CDR1 is SNHLY and CDR2 FYNNEI. With 4 bases removed from V and 0 bases from J, the gap between germline ends came to 9 bases. This CDR3 contains 15 residues. This CDR3 reads CASSANRATNEKLFF. CDR3 sequence (DNA): TGTGCCAGCAGTGCCAACAGGGCAACTAATGAAAAACTGTTTTTT.